This TCR beta chain emerged from a study of T-cell reconstitution after alpha-beta-depleted transplantation in children. Unique molecular identifiers were incorporated into the prepared TCRbeta library. TCRdb processed the PCR reads anew with MiXCR; each CDR3 protein has one entry. The sample lists about 360,000 distinct CDR3 sequences; approximately 12% were seen once. This clonotype was seen a handful of times. The junction had 14 bases not matched to a gene; V was cut back by 4 bases and J by 7 bases. The CDR3 length is 16 residues. Germline assignment: CDR1 SGHVS and CDR2 FQNEAQ. The TCR originated in a human donor who donated a stem cell graft to a child with Fanconi anemia. The source was PBMCs, collected from the stem cell graft. The chain has TRBV7-8 and TRBJ1-1; 8 nucleotides align to TRBD1. The CDR3 DNA sequence: TGTGCCAGCAGCTCCTCAGGACAGGGACTAAACTTTGAAGCTTTCTTT. It codes for CASSSSGQGLNFEAFF.